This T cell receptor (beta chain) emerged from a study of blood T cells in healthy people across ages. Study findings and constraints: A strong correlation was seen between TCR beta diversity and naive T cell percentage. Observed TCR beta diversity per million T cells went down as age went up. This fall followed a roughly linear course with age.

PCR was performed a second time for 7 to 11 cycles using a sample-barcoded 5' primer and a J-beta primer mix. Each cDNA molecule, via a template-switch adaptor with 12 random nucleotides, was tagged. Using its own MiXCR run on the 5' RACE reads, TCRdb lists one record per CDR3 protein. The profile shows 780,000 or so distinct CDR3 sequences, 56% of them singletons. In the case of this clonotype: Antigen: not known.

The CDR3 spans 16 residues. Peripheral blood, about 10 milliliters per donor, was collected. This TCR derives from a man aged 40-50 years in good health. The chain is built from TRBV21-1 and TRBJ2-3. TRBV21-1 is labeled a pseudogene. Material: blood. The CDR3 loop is CASSKAIRTSTDTQYF. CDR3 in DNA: TGTGCCAGCAGCAAAGCGATCCGGACTAGCACAGATACGCAGTATTTT.